Listed below are T cell receptor beta chains from one sample, sequenced in a study of blood T cell repertoires in COVID-19. Assay used: immunoSEQ multiplex PCR; TCRdb lists only in-frame clones, some missing. The sample includes about 130,000 clones, approximately 80% seen only once; the top ten take 9.5% to 10%. The sequenced sample was peripheral blood. Receptors originate from a man aged 35 to 55 with active or convalescent COVID-19. Both conserved end residues are part of each CDR3. Fields, in order: J gene, D gene, V gene, clone size, CDR3 protein, CDR3 DNA. D genes are given only for firm matches. The size of a clone is reported for some rows only, either as once, few or many, or as a class for expanded clones.

J: TRBJ1-5
D: -
V: TRBV2
size: -
CDR3: CASSVGRGFRSNQPQHF
DNA: TGTGCCAGCAGTGTAGGAAGGGGCTTTCGTAGCAATCAGCCCCAGCATTTT

J: TRBJ1-2
D: -
V: TRBV6-5
size: -
CDR3: CASSYSGSNYGYTF
DNA: TGTGCCAGCAGTTACTCGGGCAGCAACTATGGCTACACCTTC

J: TRBJ2-1
D: -
V: TRBV21-1
size: -
CDR3: CASFKGWRGVSYNEQFF
DNA: TGTGCCAGTTTTAAAGGGTGGCGGGGGGTCTCCTACAATGAGCAGTTCTTC

J: TRBJ2-7
D: -
V: TRBV5-4
size: -
CDR3: CASSLANRDHEQYF
DNA: TGTGCCAGCAGCTTGGCCAACAGGGACCACGAGCAGTACTTC

J: TRBJ2-3
D: TRBD2
V: TRBV27
size: -
CDR3: CASSHTGLAGTDTQYF
DNA: TGTGCCAGCAGTCACACAGGACTAGCGGGGACAGATACGCAGTATTTT

J: TRBJ2-3
D: TRBD2
V: TRBV24-1
size: -
CDR3: CATSDLWTSGGQNTDTQYF
DNA: TGTGCCACCAGTGATTTATGGACTAGCGGGGGGCAAAACACAGATACGCAGTATTTT

J: TRBJ2-3
D: -
V: TRBV2
size: -
CDR3: CASYLTRSTDTQYF
DNA: TGTGCCAGCTACCTGACAAGGAGCACAGATACGCAGTATTTT

J: TRBJ2-1
D: TRBD2
V: TRBV3-1/TRBV3-2
size: -
CDR3: CASSHKVGLVGTSGGANEQFF
DNA: TGTGCCAGCAGCCATAAGGTAGGGCTGGTCGGGACTAGCGGGGGGGCCAATGAGCAGTTCTTC

J: TRBJ2-3
D: -
V: TRBV11-2
size: -
CDR3: CASSLGGSGGAVTQYF
DNA: TGTGCCAGCAGCTTAGGCGGCTCAGGCGGGGCCGTTACGCAGTATTTT

J: TRBJ1-1
D: TRBD1
V: TRBV6-5
size: -
CDR3: CASQQGGTEAFF
DNA: TGTGCCAGCCAACAGGGGGGCACTGAAGCTTTCTTT

J: TRBJ1-3
D: -
V: TRBV28
size: -
CDR3: CASLGTNSGNTIYF
DNA: TGTGCCAGCTTGGGGACTAACTCTGGAAACACCATATATTTT

J: TRBJ2-5
D: TRBD1
V: TRBV4-1
size: -
CDR3: CASSQDGQGVGTQYF
DNA: TGCGCCAGCAGCCAAGATGGACAGGGCGTAGGGACCCAGTACTTC

J: TRBJ2-7
D: TRBD2
V: TRBV11-2
size: -
CDR3: CASSLSGDHSYEQYF
DNA: TGTGCCAGCAGCCTCAGCGGGGATCACTCCTACGAGCAGTACTTC

J: TRBJ2-7
D: -
V: TRBV5-4
size: -
CDR3: CASSLDRSSYEQYF
DNA: TGTGCCAGCAGCTTGGACAGGAGCTCCTACGAGCAGTACTTC

J: TRBJ2-6
D: -
V: TRBV5-1
size: -
CDR3: CASSLQGLQSQGANVLTF
DNA: TGCGCCAGCAGCCTACAGGGTCTTCAGTCTCAGGGGGCCAACGTCCTGACTTTC

J: TRBJ1-2
D: -
V: TRBV24-1
size: -
CDR3: CATSDPGLGYTF
DNA: TGTGCCACCAGTGACCCCGGGTTGGGCTACACCTTC

J: TRBJ2-1
D: TRBD1
V: TRBV9
size: -
CDR3: CASSGTGQGWNEQFF
DNA: TGTGCCAGCAGCGGAACGGGACAGGGGTGGAATGAGCAGTTCTTC

J: TRBJ1-1
D: -
V: TRBV2
size: -
CDR3: CASRRDMNTEAFF
DNA: TGTGCCAGCAGAAGGGACATGAACACTGAAGCTTTCTTT

J: TRBJ1-4
D: -
V: TRBV27
size: -
CDR3: CASSFARGEKLFF
DNA: TGTGCCAGCAGTTTTGCCCGGGGTGAAAAACTGTTTTTT

J: TRBJ2-7
D: -
V: TRBV5-6
size: -
CDR3: CASSLAGAFSYEQYF
DNA: TGTGCCAGCAGCTTGGCAGGGGCATTTTCCTACGAGCAGTACTTC

J: TRBJ2-5
D: TRBD2
V: TRBV6-5
size: -
CDR3: CASSQTSGVKETQYF
DNA: TGTGCCAGCAGTCAGACTAGCGGGGTGAAAGAGACCCAGTACTTC

J: TRBJ1-6
D: -
V: TRBV6-1
size: few
CDR3: CASSELSSGSPLHF
DNA: TGTGCCAGCAGTGAACTCAGTTCGGGTTCACCCCTCCACTTT

J: TRBJ2-7
D: TRBD2
V: TRBV19
size: -
CDR3: CASMRTSGGYEQYF
DNA: TGTGCCAGTATGAGGACTAGCGGGGGATACGAGCAGTACTTC

J: TRBJ2-5
D: TRBD1
V: TRBV5-6
size: -
CDR3: CASSLGGQVETQYF
DNA: TGTGCCAGCAGCTTAGGAGGACAGGTAGAGACCCAGTACTTC